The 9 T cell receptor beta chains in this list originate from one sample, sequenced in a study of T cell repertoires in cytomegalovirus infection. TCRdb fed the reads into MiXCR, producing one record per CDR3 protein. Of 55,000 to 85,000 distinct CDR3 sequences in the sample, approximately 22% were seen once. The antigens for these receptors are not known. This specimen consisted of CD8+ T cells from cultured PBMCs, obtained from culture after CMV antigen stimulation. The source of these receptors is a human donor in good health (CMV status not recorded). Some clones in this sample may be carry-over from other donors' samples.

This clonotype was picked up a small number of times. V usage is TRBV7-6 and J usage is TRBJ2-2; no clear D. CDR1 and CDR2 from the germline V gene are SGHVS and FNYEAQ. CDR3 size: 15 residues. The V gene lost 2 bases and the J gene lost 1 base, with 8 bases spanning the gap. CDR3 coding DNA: TGTGCCAGCAGCTTATCTCAGCTGAACACCGGGGAGCTGTTTTTT. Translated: CASSLSQLNTGELFF. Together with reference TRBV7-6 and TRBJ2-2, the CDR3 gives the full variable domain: GAGVSQSPRYKVTKRGQDVALRCDPISGHVSLYWYRQALGQGPEFLTYFNYEAQQDKSGLPNDRFSAERPEGSISTLTIQRTEQRDSAMYRCASSLSQLNTGELFFGEGSRLTVL.

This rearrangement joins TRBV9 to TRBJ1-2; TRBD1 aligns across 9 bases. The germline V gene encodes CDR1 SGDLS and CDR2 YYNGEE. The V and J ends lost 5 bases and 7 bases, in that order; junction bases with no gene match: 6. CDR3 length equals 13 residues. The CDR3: CASSHTGGGGYTF. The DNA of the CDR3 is TGTGCCAGCAGTCATACAGGGGGCGGTGGCTACACCTTC.

The CDR3 DNA reads TGTGCCAGCCCCGGTGGCAGGGGGTATGGCTACACCTTC. This encodes CASPGGRGYGYTF. This chain uses TRBV11-2 with TRBJ1-2; 7 nucleotides align to TRBD1. This CDR3 is built from 13 residues. The V segment lost 8 bases and the J segment 5 bases; nucleotides outside the gene matches: 8. Germline-derived CDR1 and CDR2 are SGHAT and FQNNGV.

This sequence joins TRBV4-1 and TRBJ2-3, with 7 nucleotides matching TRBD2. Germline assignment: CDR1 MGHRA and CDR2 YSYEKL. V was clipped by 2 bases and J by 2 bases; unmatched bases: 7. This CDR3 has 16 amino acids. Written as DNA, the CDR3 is TGCGCCAGCAGCCAAACCAGCGGGGATACCACAGATACGCAGTATTTT. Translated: CASSQTSGDTTDTQYF.

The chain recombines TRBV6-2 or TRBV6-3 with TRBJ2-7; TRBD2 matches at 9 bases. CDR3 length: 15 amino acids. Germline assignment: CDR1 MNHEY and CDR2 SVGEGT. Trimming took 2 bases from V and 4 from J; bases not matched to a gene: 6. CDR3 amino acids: CASSYGGLAGYEQYF. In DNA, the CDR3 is TGTGCCAGCAGTTACGGGGGACTAGCCGGATACGAGCAGTACTTC.

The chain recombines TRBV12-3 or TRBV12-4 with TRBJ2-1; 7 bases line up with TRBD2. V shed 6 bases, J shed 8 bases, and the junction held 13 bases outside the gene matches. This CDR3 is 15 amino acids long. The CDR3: CASSRLGLGADEQFF. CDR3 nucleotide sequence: TGTGCCAGCAGCCGATTAGGACTAGGGGCCGATGAGCAGTTCTTC.

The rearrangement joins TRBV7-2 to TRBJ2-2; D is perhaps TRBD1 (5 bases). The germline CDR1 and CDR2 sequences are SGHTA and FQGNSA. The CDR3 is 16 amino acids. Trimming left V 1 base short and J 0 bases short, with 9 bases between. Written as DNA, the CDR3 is TGTGCCAGCAGCTTAGAGGGGCCCCCGAACACCGGGGAGCTGTTTTTT. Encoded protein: CASSLEGPPNTGELFF.

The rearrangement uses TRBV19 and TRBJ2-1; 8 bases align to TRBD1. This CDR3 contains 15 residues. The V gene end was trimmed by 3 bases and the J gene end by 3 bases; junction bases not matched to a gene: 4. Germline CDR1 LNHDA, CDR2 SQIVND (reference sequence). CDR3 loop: CASSMGQALYNEQFF. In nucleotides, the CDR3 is TGTGCCAGTAGTATGGGACAGGCACTCTACAATGAGCAGTTCTTC.

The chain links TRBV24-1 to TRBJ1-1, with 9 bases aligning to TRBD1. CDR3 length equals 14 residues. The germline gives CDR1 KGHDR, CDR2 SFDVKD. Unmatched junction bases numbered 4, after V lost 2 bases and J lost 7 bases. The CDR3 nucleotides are TGTGCCACCAGTGATTCGACAGGGGGGGGTGAAGCTTTCTTT. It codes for CATSDSTGGGEAFF.